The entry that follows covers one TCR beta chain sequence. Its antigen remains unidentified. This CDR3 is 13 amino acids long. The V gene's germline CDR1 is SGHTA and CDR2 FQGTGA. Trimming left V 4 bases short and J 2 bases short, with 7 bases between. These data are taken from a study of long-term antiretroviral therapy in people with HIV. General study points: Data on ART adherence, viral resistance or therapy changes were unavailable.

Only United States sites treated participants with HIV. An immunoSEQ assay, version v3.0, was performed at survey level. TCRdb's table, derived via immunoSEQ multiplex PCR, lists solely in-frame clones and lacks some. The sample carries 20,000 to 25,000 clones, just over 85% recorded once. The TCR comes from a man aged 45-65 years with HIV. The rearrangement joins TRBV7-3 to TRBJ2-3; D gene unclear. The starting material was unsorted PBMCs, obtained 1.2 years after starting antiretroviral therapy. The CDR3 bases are TGTGCCAGCAGCTCGGCTTCCACAGATACGCAGTATTTT. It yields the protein CASSSASTDTQYF.